The source of this TCR beta chain is a study of T cell repertoires in cytomegalovirus infection. General study results and limits: Cumulated frequencies of public TCR beta families served to identify carriers of CMV plus the relevant HLA.

The CDR3 has 14 amino acids. Germline V gene sequence: CDR1 MNHGY, CDR2 SAAAGT. The trim removed 6 bases at V and 5 bases at J, leaving 8 bases unmatched. This clonotype has more than one count but fewer than ten. The antigen is not known. TCRdb re-called the reads through MiXCR, storing one row per CDR3 protein. The sample lists around 100,000 distinct CDR3 sequences, about 15% occurring once. Sequencing was performed on PBMCs. This chain uses TRBV6-8 with TRBJ1-1, with TRBD1 matching 8 bases. This TCR was sampled from a human donor in good health (CMV status not recorded). Some clones in this sample may be carry-over from other donors' samples. Here the CDR3 DNA reads TGTGCCAGCAGCTCTAGACAGGGGTCGACTGAAGCTTTCTTT. It codes for CASSSRQGSTEAFF.